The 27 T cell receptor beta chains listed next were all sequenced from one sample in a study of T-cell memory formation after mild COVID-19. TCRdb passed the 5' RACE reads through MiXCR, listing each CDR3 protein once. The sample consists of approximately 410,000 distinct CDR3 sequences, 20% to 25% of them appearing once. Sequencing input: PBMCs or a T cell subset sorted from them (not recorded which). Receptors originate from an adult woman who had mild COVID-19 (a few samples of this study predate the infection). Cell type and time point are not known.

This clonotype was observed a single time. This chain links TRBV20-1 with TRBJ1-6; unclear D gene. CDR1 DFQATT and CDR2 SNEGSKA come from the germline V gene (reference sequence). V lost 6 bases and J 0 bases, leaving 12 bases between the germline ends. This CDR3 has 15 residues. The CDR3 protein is CSAPDRSSYNSPLHF. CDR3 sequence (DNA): TGCAGTGCACCGGACCGGAGCTCCTATAATTCACCCCTCCACTTT.

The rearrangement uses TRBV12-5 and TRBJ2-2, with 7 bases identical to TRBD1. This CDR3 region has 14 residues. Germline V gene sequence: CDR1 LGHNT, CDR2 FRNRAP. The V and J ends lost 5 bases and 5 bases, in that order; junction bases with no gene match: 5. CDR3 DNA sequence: TGTGCTAGTGGTAAAGGACAGGCGACCGGGGAGCTGTTTTTT. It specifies CASGKGQATGELFF.

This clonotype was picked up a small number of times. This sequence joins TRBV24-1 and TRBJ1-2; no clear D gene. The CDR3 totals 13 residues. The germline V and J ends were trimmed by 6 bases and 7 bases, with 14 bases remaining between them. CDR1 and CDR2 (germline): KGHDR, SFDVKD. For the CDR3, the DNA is TGTGCCACCAGTTTAGGATCAGGCGGTGGCTACACCTTC. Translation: CATSLGSGGGYTF.

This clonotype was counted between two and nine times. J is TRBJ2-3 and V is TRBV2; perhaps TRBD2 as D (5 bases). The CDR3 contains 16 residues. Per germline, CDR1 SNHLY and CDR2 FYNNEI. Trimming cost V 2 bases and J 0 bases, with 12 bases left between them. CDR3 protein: CASSEIARTSTDTQYF. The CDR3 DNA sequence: TGTGCCAGCAGTGAAATAGCCCGGACTAGCACAGATACGCAGTATTTT. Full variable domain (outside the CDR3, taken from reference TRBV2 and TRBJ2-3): EPEVTQTPSHQVTQMGQEVILRCVPISNHLYFYWYRQILGQKVEFLVSFYNNEISEKSEIFDDQFSVERPDGSNFTLKIRSTKLEDSAMYFCASSEIARTSTDTQYFGPGTRLTVL.

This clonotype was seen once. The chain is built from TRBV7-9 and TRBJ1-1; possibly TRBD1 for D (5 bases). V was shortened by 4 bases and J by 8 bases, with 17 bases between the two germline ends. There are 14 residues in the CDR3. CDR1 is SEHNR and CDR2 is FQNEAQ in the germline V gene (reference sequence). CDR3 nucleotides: TGTGCCAGCAGCTACCGGGACGGACCAGAGGAAGCTTTCTTT. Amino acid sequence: CASSYRDGPEEAFF.

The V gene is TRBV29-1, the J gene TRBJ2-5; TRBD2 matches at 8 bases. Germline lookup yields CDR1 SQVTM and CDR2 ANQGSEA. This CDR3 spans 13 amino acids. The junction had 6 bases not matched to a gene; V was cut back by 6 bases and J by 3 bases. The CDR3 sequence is CSVAGGTKETQYF. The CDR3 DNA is TGCAGCGTGGCGGGGGGAACCAAAGAGACCCAGTACTTC. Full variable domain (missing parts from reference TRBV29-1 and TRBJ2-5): SAVISQKPSRDICQRGTSLTIQCQVDSQVTMMFWYRQQPGQSLTLIATANQGSEATYESGFVIDKFPISRPNLTFSTLTVSNMSPEDSSIYLCSVAGGTKETQYFGPGTRLLVL.

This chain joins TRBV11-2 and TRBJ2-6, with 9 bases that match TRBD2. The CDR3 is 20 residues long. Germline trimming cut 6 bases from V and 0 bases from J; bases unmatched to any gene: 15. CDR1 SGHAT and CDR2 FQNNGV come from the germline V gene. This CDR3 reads CASRTLGAGGNSSGANVLTF. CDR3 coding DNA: TGTGCCAGCAGGACCCTCGGGGCGGGAGGGAACTCCTCTGGGGCCAACGTCCTGACTTTC.

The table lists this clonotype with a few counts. The CDR3 DNA follows: TGTGCCAGCAATTATCAAGAGAATCAGCCCCAGCATTTT. It specifies CASNYQENQPQHF. The chain combines TRBV7-8 with TRBJ1-5, with unresolved D. V was shortened by 7 bases and J by 4 bases, with 11 bases between the two germline ends. Germline V gives CDR1 SGHVS, CDR2 FQNEAQ. The CDR3 is made up of 13 amino acids.

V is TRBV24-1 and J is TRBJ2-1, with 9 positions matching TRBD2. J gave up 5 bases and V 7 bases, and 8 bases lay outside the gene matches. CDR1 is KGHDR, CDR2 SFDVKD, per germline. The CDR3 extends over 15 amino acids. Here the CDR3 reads CATRENSGSHNEQFF. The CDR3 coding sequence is TGTGCCACCAGGGAAAATAGCGGGAGCCACAATGAGCAGTTCTTC.

The chain's CDR3 is CASSLGGTTNTEAFF. The CDR3 DNA reads as TGTGCCAGCAGCTTAGGGGGCACGACGAACACTGAAGCTTTCTTT. The chain couples TRBV7-2 to TRBJ1-1, with D tentatively TRBD1 (5 bases). The length of the CDR3 is 15 residues. Germline CDR1 and CDR2: SGHTA and FQGNSA. Trimming stripped 1 base from V and 1 base from J, with 10 bases between.

CDR3 DNA: TGTGCCAGCAGCTCGACGGGATCCGGCGAGCAGTACTTC. Its protein is CASSSTGSGEQYF. The chain joins TRBV9 to TRBJ2-7, with a weak D call TRBD2 (5 bases). Per germline, CDR1 SGDLS and CDR2 YYNGEE. The CDR3 covers 13 residues. V was shortened by 4 bases and J by 6 bases, with 14 bases between the two germline ends.

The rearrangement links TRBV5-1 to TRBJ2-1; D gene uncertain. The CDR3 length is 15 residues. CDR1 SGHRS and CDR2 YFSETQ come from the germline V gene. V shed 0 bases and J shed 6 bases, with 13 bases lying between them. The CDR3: CASSLETPWGNEQFF. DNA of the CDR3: TGCGCCAGCAGCTTGGAAACACCCTGGGGCAATGAGCAGTTCTTC.

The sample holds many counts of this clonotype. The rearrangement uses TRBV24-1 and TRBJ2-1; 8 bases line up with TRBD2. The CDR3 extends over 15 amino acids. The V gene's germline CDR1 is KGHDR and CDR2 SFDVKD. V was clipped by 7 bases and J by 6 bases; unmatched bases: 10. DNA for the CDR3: TGTGCCACCAGCACCGGGGGGGAGCCAACCAATGAGCAGTTCTTC. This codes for CATSTGGEPTNEQFF.

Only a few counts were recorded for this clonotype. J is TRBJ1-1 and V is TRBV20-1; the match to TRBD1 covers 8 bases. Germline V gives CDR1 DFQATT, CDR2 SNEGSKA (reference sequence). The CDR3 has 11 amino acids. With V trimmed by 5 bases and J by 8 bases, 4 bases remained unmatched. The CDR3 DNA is TGCAGTGCTGCCTGGGACAGGGAAGCTTTCTTT. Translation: CSAAWDREAFF.

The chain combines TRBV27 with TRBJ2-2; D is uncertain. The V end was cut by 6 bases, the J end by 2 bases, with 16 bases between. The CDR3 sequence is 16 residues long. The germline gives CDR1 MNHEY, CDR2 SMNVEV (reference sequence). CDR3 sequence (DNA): TGTGCCAGCAGGCCCAGTTTTCGAACCAACACCGGGGAGCTGTTTTTT. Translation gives CASRPSFRTNTGELFF.

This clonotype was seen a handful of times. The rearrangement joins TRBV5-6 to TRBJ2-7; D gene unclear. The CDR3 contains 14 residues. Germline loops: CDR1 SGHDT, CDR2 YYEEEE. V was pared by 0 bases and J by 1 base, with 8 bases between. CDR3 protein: CASSLVPSSYEQYF. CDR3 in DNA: TGTGCCAGCAGCTTGGTTCCAAGTTCCTACGAGCAGTACTTC.

CDR3 DNA: TGCGCCAGCAGCTTGAAGTCCCTAGCGGGGGGGCCGAGGCATGAGCAGTTCTTC. It translates to CASSLKSLAGGPRHEQFF. V is TRBV5-1 and J is TRBJ2-1; 12 nucleotides align to TRBD2. The J segment lost 8 bases and the V segment lost 1 base, leaving 13 bases of the junction unmatched. The germline V gene has CDR1 SGHRS and CDR2 YFSETQ. CDR3 length: 18 residues.

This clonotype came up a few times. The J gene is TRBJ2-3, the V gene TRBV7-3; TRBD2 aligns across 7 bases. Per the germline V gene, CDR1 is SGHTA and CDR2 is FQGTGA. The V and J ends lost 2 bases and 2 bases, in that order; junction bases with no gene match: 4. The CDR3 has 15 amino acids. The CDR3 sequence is CASSLGAGHTDTQYF. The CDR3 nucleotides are TGTGCCAGCAGCTTAGGAGCGGGGCACACAGATACGCAGTATTTT.

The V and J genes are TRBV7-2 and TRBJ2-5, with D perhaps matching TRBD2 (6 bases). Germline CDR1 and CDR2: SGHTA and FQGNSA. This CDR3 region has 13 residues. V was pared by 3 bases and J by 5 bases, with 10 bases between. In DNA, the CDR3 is TGTGCCAGCAGCTTCGGGGGTTTGGAGACCCAGTACTTC. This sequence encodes CASSFGGLETQYF. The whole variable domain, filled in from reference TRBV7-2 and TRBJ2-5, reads GAGVSQSPSNKVTEKGKDVELRCDPISGHTALYWYRQSLGQGLEFLIYFQGNSAPDKSGLPSDRFSAERTGGSVSTLTIQRTQQEDSAVYLCASSFGGLETQYFGPGTRLLVL.

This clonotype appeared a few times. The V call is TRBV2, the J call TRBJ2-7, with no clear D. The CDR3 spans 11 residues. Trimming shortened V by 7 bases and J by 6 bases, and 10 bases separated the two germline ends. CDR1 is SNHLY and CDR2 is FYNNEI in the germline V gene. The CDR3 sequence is CASKGDLEQYF. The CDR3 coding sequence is TGTGCCAGCAAAGGTGACCTCGAGCAGTACTTC.

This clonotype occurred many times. The CDR3, as DNA: TGTGCCAGCGCAAAGGGGGCGGGAGAGACCCAGTACTTC. Its protein product is CASAKGAGETQYF. The chain combines TRBV2 with TRBJ2-5; TRBD1 aligns across 7 bases. The CDR3 is 13 amino acids. Losses at the gene ends were 8 bases for V and 4 bases for J; bases not matched to a gene: 7. CDR1 is SNHLY, CDR2 FYNNEI, per germline. The whole variable domain, remainder taken from reference TRBV2 and TRBJ2-5, is EPEVTQTPSHQVTQMGQEVILRCVPISNHLYFYWYRQILGQKVEFLVSFYNNEISEKSEIFDDQFSVERPDGSNFTLKIRSTKLEDSAMYFCASAKGAGETQYFGPGTRLLVL.

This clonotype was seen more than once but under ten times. CDR3 amino acids: CASSRLVEETQYF. The DNA for the CDR3 is TGTGCCAGCAGCAGACTAGTGGAAGAGACCCAGTACTTC. This chain connects TRBV6-5 to TRBJ2-5, with D possibly matching TRBD2 (6 bases). V lost 6 bases and J lost 3, with 11 bases in between. The CDR3 length is 13 residues. Germline CDR1 MNHEY, CDR2 SVGAGI.

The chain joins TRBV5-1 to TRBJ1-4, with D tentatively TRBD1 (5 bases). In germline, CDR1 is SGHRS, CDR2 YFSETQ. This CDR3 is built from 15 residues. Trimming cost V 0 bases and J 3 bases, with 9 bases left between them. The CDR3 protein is CASSLERGSNEKLFF. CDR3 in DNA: TGCGCCAGCAGCTTGGAAAGGGGTTCTAATGAAAAACTGTTTTTT.

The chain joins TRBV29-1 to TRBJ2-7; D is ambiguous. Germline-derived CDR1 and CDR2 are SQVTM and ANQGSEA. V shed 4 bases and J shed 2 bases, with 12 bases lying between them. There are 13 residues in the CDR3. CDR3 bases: TGCAGCGTTGTCTCCCAGGTCGCCTACGAGCAGTACTTC. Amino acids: CSVVSQVAYEQYF.

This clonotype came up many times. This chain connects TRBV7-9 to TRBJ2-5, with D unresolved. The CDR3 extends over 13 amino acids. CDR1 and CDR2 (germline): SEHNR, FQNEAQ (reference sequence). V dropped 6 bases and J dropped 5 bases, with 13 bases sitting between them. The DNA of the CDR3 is TGTGCCAGCAGTAACCTTGAGTTGGAGACCCAGTACTTC. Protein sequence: CASSNLELETQYF. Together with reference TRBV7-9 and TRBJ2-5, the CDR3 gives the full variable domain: DTGVSQNPRHKITKRGQNVTFRCDPISEHNRLYWYRQTLGQGPEFLTYFQNEAQLEKSRLLSDRFSAERPKGSFSTLEIQRTEQGDSAMYLCASSNLELETQYFGPGTRLLVL.

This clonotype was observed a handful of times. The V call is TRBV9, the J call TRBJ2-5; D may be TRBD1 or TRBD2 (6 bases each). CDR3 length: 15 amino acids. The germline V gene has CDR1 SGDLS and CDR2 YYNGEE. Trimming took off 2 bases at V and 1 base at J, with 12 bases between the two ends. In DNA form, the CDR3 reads TGTGCCAGCAGCGTCTCCTGGGGGGCCCAAGAGACCCAGTACTTC. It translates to CASSVSWGAQETQYF.

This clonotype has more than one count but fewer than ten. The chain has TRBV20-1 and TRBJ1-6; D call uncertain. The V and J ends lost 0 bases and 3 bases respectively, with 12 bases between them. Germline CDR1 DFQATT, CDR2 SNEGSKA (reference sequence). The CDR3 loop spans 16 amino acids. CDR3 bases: TGCAGTGCTAGAGAACTCGGAGACTTCTATAATTCACCCCTCCACTTT. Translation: CSARELGDFYNSPLHF.